This T cell receptor (beta chain) was sequenced during a study of cytomegalovirus exposure and HLA in healthy donors. The PCR employed 60 Vbeta primers together with 13 Jbeta primers. Sequenced by immunoSEQ multiplex PCR; TCRdb stores in-frame clones only, minus some. The repertoire consists of 85,000 to 130,000 clones, with about three quarters occurring once and the leading ten covering roughly 6.5%. Germline lookup yields CDR1 LNHNV and CDR2 YYDKDF (reference sequence). The V and J ends lost 2 bases and 1 base respectively, with 5 bases between them. The CDR3 consists of 13 residues. As concerns this clone: The antigen is undetermined.

General study points: Using the classifier, cytomegalovirus status was reportedly diagnosed with high specificity and sensitivity. Specificity of three CMV-associated chains for CMV antigens was verified in vitro. In all likelihood, a cluster of highly shared sequence variants was a sequencing artifact. Being productive about 90% or about 30% of the time was typical of most TCR beta V segments in an earlier analysis.

This TCR came from a woman aged 45-65 years in good health and CMV-seropositive. Sequenced input: PBMCs. The rearrangement uses TRBV15 and TRBJ1-1; D perhaps matches TRBD1 (5 bases). The CDR3 DNA sequence: TGTGCCACCAGCAGAAGGGGGAACACTGAAGCTTTCTTT. Amino acids: CATSRRGNTEAFF.